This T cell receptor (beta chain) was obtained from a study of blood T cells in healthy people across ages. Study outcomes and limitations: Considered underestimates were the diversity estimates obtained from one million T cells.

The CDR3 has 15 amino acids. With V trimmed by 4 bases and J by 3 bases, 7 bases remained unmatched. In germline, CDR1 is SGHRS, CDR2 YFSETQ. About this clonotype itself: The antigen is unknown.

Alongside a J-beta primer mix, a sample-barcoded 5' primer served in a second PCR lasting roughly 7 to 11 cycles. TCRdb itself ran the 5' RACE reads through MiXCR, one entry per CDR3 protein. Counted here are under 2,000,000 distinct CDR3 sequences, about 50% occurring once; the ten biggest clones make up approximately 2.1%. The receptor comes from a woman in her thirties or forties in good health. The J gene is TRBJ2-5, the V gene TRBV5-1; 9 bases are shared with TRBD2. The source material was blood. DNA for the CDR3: TGCGCCAGCAGCCGAGCGGGGGGTCGTGAAGAGACCCAGTACTTC. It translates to CASSRAGGREETQYF.